The rows below give T cell receptor beta chains drawn from one sample of a study of cytomegalovirus exposure and HLA in healthy donors. TCRdb keeps only in-frame clones here, not all; method: immunoSEQ multiplex PCR. The sample includes 150,000 or so clones, 85% to 95% seen only once; the top ten take over 1.5%. The sample taken for sequencing was PBMCs. The origin of the receptors is a man younger than 35 in good health and CMV-seropositive. Both conserved end residues are part of each CDR3. The D gene is left open where the match is weak. For some rows the clone size is stated as once, few or many, or as a class when expanded; others skip it.

D	size	V	J	CDR3	DNA
NA	NA	TRBV28	TRBJ1-4	CASSLGPNRGEKLFF	TGTGCCAGCAGTCTCGGCCCAAACCGGGGGGAAAAACTGTTTTTT
NA	NA	TRBV4-2	TRBJ1-2	CASSQDGRALSLYGYTF	TGTGCCAGCAGCCAAGATGGCAGGGCTCTGTCCCTCTATGGCTACACCTTC
NA	NA	TRBV6-5	TRBJ1-5	CASSSGTVNQPQHF	TGTGCCAGCAGTTCAGGCACTGTCAATCAGCCCCAGCATTTT
NA	NA	TRBV5-4	TRBJ1-4	CASSPAGRGEKLFF	TGTGCCAGCAGCCCGGCCGGAAGAGGTGAAAAACTGTTTTTT
TRBD1	NA	TRBV2	TRBJ1-1	CASRDRTEAFF	TGTGCCAGCAGGGACAGGACCGAAGCTTTCTTT
NA	once	TRBV12-2	TRBJ2-7	CASRLSGPSYEQYF	TGTGCAAGTCGCTTATCTGGCCCCTCCTACGAGCAGTACTTC
NA	NA	TRBV18	TRBJ1-2	CASSPQGANYGYTF	TGTGCCAGCTCACCACAGGGGGCTAACTATGGCTACACCTTC
NA	few	TRBV30	TRBJ2-7	CAWAAGQAPNF	TGTGCCTGGGCAGCAGGGCAGGCCCCCAACTTC
NA	NA	TRBV18	TRBJ1-2	CASSDSTANYGYTF	TGTGCCAGCTCCGACAGTACAGCTAACTATGGCTACACCTTC
TRBD1	once	TRBV6-5	TRBJ2-2	CASSARGRSTGELFF	TGTGCCAGCAGTGCTAGGGGGCGCAGCACCGGGGAGCTGTTTTTT
TRBD2	NA	TRBV10-3	TRBJ2-5	CAISGGTSGEETQYF	TGTGCCATCAGTGGCGGGACTAGCGGAGAAGAGACCCAGTACTTC
TRBD2	NA	TRBV4-1	TRBJ2-7	CASSQEAGEISYEQYF	TGCGCCAGCAGCCAAGAAGCGGGAGAGATCTCCTACGAGCAGTACTTC
TRBD2	NA	TRBV10-3	TRBJ2-3	CAISGTSGVTDTQYF	TGTGCCATCAGTGGGACTAGCGGGGTCACAGATACGCAGTATTTT
NA	NA	TRBV6-6	TRBJ2-7	CASSYRGGAWKYF	TGTGCCAGCAGTTACAGGGGGGGAGCATGGAAGTACTTC
NA	NA	TRBV5-1	TRBJ2-6	CASSLAAAPHPQRQGANVLTF	TGCGCCAGCAGCTTGGCGGCGGCCCCACACCCACAAAGGCAAGGGGCCAACGTCCTGACTTTC
TRBD2	NA	TRBV19	TRBJ2-1	CASKTSGLSNEQFF	TGTGCCAGTAAGACTAGCGGATTGAGCAATGAGCAGTTCTTC
NA	NA	TRBV5-1	TRBJ2-1	CASAERYYNEQFF	TGCGCCAGCGCTGAGAGGTACTACAATGAGCAGTTCTTC
NA	NA	TRBV6-1	TRBJ1-1	CASSEVPGGNTEAFF	TGTGCCAGCAGTGAGGTGCCCGGGGGAAACACTGAAGCTTTCTTT
NA	NA	TRBV25-1	TRBJ1-2	CASSEYPGKDDYGYTF	TGTGCCAGCAGTGAATATCCCGGGAAGGACGACTATGGCTACACCTTC
TRBD2	NA	TRBV5-4	TRBJ2-7	CASSLAGGSPSYEQYF	TGTGCCAGCAGCTTGGCCGGCGGGAGCCCCTCCTACGAGCAGTACTTC
TRBD2	NA	TRBV28	TRBJ2-5	CASSLVTLSGGSGETQYF	TGTGCCAGCAGTTTAGTAACTCTCTCTGGCGGGAGTGGAGAGACCCAGTACTTC
NA	NA	TRBV19	TRBJ2-7	CASSPISRAGNEQYF	TGTGCCAGTAGTCCCATTAGTCGGGCCGGGAACGAGCAGTACTTC
TRBD2	NA	TRBV7-2	TRBJ2-1	CASSFDSLAVSYNEQFF	TGTGCCAGCAGTTTCGACAGTCTAGCGGTCTCCTACAATGAGCAGTTCTTC
NA	NA	TRBV19	TRBJ1-1	CASSIAGGNTEAFF	TGTGCCAGTAGTATAGCCGGGGGGAACACTGAAGCTTTCTTT
NA	once	TRBV19	TRBJ1-6	CASSKGVSPLHF	TGTGCCAGTAGTAAAGGGGTCTCACCCCTCCACTTT
NA	NA	TRBV19	TRBJ2-7	CASRDTAPPYEQYF	TGTGCCAGTAGAGATACAGCCCCGCCCTACGAGCAGTACTTC
NA	NA	TRBV2	TRBJ2-5	CASSTNLQETQYF	TGTGCCAGCAGTACTAACCTCCAAGAGACCCAGTACTTC
NA	NA	TRBV30	TRBJ1-1	CAWRRETEAFF	TGTGCCTGGAGGAGAGAGACTGAAGCTTTCTTT
TRBD2	once	TRBV7-9	TRBJ2-5	CASSSGTSGRRGEETQYF	TGTGCCAGCAGCTCGGGGACTAGCGGGAGGCGGGGGGAAGAGACCCAGTACTTC
NA	NA	TRBV19	TRBJ2-7	CASSIAAGSYEQYF	TGTGCCAGTAGTATAGCGGCGGGCTCCTACGAGCAGTACTTC
NA	NA	TRBV27	TRBJ2-7	CASGPAGNSYEQYF	TGTGCCAGCGGACCGGCAGGGAATTCCTACGAGCAGTACTTC
NA	NA	TRBV7-6	TRBJ2-5	CASSPLNPTAQYF	TGTGCCAGCAGCCCGCTAAATCCCACGGCCCAGTACTTC
TRBD2	once	TRBV30	TRBJ2-2	CAWIRGSVPGELFF	TGTGCCTGGATACGCGGGAGCGTCCCCGGGGAGCTGTTTTTT
NA	once	TRBV18	TRBJ2-1	CASSPVRDYEQFF	TGTGCCAGCTCACCAGTAAGGGACTATGAGCAGTTCTTC
TRBD1	NA	TRBV6-1	TRBJ1-5	CASTRDRDYRPQHF	TGTGCCAGCACAAGGGACAGAGACTACCGACCACAGCATTTT
TRBD2	NA	TRBV30	TRBJ2-1	CAWSVRLAGGNEQFF	TGTGCCTGGAGTGTACGTCTAGCGGGAGGCAATGAGCAGTTCTTC
TRBD2	NA	TRBV2	TRBJ2-2	CASIKASGYTGELFF	TGTGCCAGCATAAAGGCTAGCGGTTACACCGGGGAGCTGTTTTTT
TRBD1	NA	TRBV10-3	TRBJ2-3	CATRTGYDTDTQYF	TGTGCCACGCGGACAGGGTATGATACAGATACGCAGTATTTT
TRBD1	NA	TRBV2	TRBJ1-5	CASNIQGWEPQHF	TGTGCCAGCAATATACAGGGGTGGGAGCCCCAGCATTTT
NA	NA	TRBV28	TRBJ2-7	CASSFWTLYSYEQYF	TGTGCCAGCAGTTTCTGGACTTTGTACTCCTACGAGCAGTACTTC
TRBD2	NA	TRBV5-1	TRBJ2-1	CASSPGLARSYNEQFF	TGCGCCAGCAGCCCGGGACTAGCGAGGTCCTACAATGAGCAGTTCTTC
TRBD1	NA	TRBV6-5	TRBJ2-5	CASSYSPGQGVETQYF	TGTGCCAGCAGTTACTCTCCGGGACAGGGAGTCGAGACCCAGTACTTC
TRBD1	once	TRBV28	TRBJ2-1	CASSFTGGDGNEQFF	TGTGCCAGCAGCTTCACAGGGGGCGATGGCAATGAGCAGTTCTTC
NA	NA	TRBV27	TRBJ2-3	CASSTHLFSYSTDTQYF	TGTGCCAGCAGTACCCATCTCTTTAGTTATAGCACAGATACGCAGTATTTT
NA	NA	TRBV6-1	TRBJ2-3	CASSAESTDTQYF	TGTGCCAGCAGTGCGGAGAGCACAGATACGCAGTATTTT
NA	NA	TRBV5-1	TRBJ2-7	CASSLGGHEQYF	TGCGCCAGCAGCCTCGGAGGTCACGAGCAGTACTTC
TRBD1	NA	TRBV4-1	TRBJ2-5	CASSRGQGSGTQYF	TGCGCCAGCAGCCGGGGACAGGGGTCAGGGACCCAGTACTTC
NA	NA	TRBV7-9	TRBJ2-1	CASTQSSYNEQFF	TGTGCCAGCACACAGAGCTCCTACAATGAGCAGTTCTTC